The sequence of this T cell receptor (beta chain) was determined in a study of cytomegalovirus exposure and HLA in healthy donors. Overall study context: Membership in the Caucasian-associated ancestry cluster was found for about 80% of approximately 380 genotyped donors. General study points: Several of the most significant clusters appeared, in a later analysis, to be linked to common viral pathogens. Judged likely to be a sequencing artifact was a cluster of highly shared sequence variants. Owing to their indistinguishability, certain V segments, notably TRBV6-2 and TRBV6-3, were excluded.

PCR amplification relied on 60 Vbeta primers (plus 13 Jbeta primers). Clones were read by immunoSEQ multiplex PCR, and TCRdb kept only the in-frame ones, dropping some. The data hold 60,000 to 70,000 clones, with about three quarters observed a single time. Regarding this clone: No antigen is known for it.

This CDR3 is built from 16 residues. Unmatched junction bases numbered 5, after V lost 0 bases and J lost 2 bases. Germline CDR1 is SGHDT and CDR2 is YYEEEE. The origin of this receptor is a male donor in good health and CMV-seropositive. The V call is TRBV5-6, the J call TRBJ1-2, with 9 bases lining up with TRBD1. Sequenced: PBMCs. The CDR3 DNA reads TGTGCCAGCAGCTTGGCTGGGACAGGGTGGAACTATGGCTACACCTTC. This translates into CASSLAGTGWNYGYTF.